The 21 T cell receptor beta chains below were found in one sample sequenced in a study of cytomegalovirus exposure and HLA in healthy donors. The PCR employed 60 Vbeta primers together with 13 Jbeta primers. Libraries were prepared by immunoSEQ multiplex PCR; TCRdb keeps only in-frame clonotypes and omits some of them. The sample data list about 64,000 clones. The sample consisted of PBMCs. Every receptor here comes from a woman aged 18-29 years in good health and CMV-seronegative.

The gene calls are TRBV19 and TRBJ2-5; no reliable D call. V gave up 1 base and J gave up 4 bases, with 7 bases separating them. The CDR3 runs 13 residues. Germline CDR1 and CDR2: LNHDA and SQIVND (reference sequence). The CDR3 nucleotides read TGTGCCAGTAGTATAGGCGGCCTAGAGACCCAGTACTTC. It is translated as CASSIGGLETQYF.

V and J are TRBV2 and TRBJ2-7; D is possibly TRBD2 (6 bases). This CDR3 contains 15 residues. The germline CDR1 and CDR2 sequences are SNHLY and FYNNEI. Trimming removed 1 base at V and 5 bases at J, with 15 bases between. This CDR3 is CASSEVSTGENEQYF. The CDR3 DNA follows: TGTGCCAGCAGTGAAGTTAGTACGGGGGAAAACGAGCAGTACTTC.

The chain uses TRBV7-9 and TRBJ1-1; D is unresolved. V shed 8 bases and J shed 3 bases, with 13 bases lying between them. Germline CDR1 is SEHNR and CDR2 is FQNEAQ (reference sequence). CDR3 length: 13 amino acids. The CDR3 loop is CASSIDGDTEAFF. CDR3 DNA: TGTGCCAGCTCCATTGACGGGGACACTGAAGCTTTCTTT.

The rearrangement uses TRBV7-9 and TRBJ1-2, with TRBD1 as a possible D gene (5 bases). Germline loops: CDR1 SEHNR, CDR2 FQNEAQ (reference sequence). The CDR3 runs to 15 residues. V lost 5 bases to trimming and J lost 8 bases, with 21 bases between them. In DNA form, the CDR3 reads TGTGCCAGCAGCAACATACTCACGGGGGTGGGCGGCTACACCTTC. Amino acid sequence: CASSNILTGVGGYTF.

The rearrangement links TRBV5-1 to TRBJ2-1; maybe TRBD1 (7 bases). Germline CDR1 and CDR2: SGHRS and YFSETQ. This CDR3 is 15 amino acids long. The ends were cut back, 1 base at V and 6 bases at J, with 14 bases in the middle. CDR3 region: CASSLPRGVGNEQFF. CDR3 sequence (DNA): TGCGCCAGCAGCTTGCCCAGGGGGGTCGGCAATGAGCAGTTCTTC.

The rearrangement joins TRBV5-1 to TRBJ2-5, with 10 bases aligning to TRBD2. The CDR3 sequence is 17 residues long. CDR1 is SGHRS, CDR2 YFSETQ, per germline. Trimming cost V 1 base and J 4 bases; bases outside gene matches: 10. The CDR3 DNA sequence: TGCGCCAGCAGCTTGTTGGCTAGCGGGAGCCGAGGAGAGACCCAGTACTTC. It translates to CASSLLASGSRGETQYF.

CDR3 DNA sequence: TGTGCCAGCACTTCGGGACTCCGCGCCTACGAGCAGTACTTC. As protein: CASTSGLRAYEQYF. V and J are TRBV11-2 and TRBJ2-7, with D perhaps TRBD2 (6 bases). This CDR3 contains 14 residues. Between the trimmed V and J ends, which lost 7 bases and 2 bases, there was a span of 15 bases. Germline V gives CDR1 SGHAT, CDR2 FQNNGV. The complete variable domain, with remaining parts taken from reference TRBV11-2 and TRBJ2-7, reads EAGVAQSPRYKIIEKRQSVAFWCNPISGHATLYWYQQILGQGPKLLIQFQNNGVVDDSQLPKDRFSAERLKGVDSTLKIQPAKLEDSAVYLCASTSGLRAYEQYFGPGTRLTVT.

The chain couples TRBV6-5 to TRBJ1-1, with 7 bases fitting TRBD1. Germline CDR1 MNHEY, CDR2 SVGAGI. The V segment lost 5 bases and the J segment 5 bases; nucleotides outside the gene matches: 11. This CDR3 spans 15 amino acids. CDR3 residues: CASSTIDRVATEAFF. In DNA, the CDR3 is TGTGCCAGCAGTACAATCGACAGGGTAGCGACTGAAGCTTTCTTT.

V gene TRBV6-5 combines with J gene TRBJ1-5; 9 bases agree with TRBD1. V was clipped by 8 bases and J by 5 bases; unmatched bases: 10. Germline-derived CDR1 and CDR2 are MNHEY and SVGAGI. CDR3 length equals 15 residues. CDR3 coding DNA: TGTGCCAGCCTCTTTCGGGACAGGGCTCATCAGCCCCAGCATTTT. This gives the protein CASLFRDRAHQPQHF.

The chain uses TRBV5-4 and TRBJ1-2; D possibly corresponds to TRBD1 (6 bases). V was pared by 4 bases and J by 5 bases, with 9 bases between. CDR3 length: 12 residues. Germline values: CDR1 SGHNT, CDR2 YYREEE (reference sequence). CDR3 coding DNA: TGTGCCAGCAGCCCCGGACAGTATGGCTACACCTTC. This gives the protein CASSPGQYGYTF.

The chain links TRBV11-2 to TRBJ2-7, with 9 positions matching TRBD2. The germline gives CDR1 SGHAT, CDR2 FQNNGV. CDR3 length equals 15 residues. J lost 2 bases, V lost 1 base, and 3 bases had no gene match. The CDR3 reads CASSLASGDTYEQYF. In DNA form, the CDR3 reads TGTGCCAGCAGCTTAGCTAGCGGGGATACCTACGAGCAGTACTTC. Combining the CDR3 with reference TRBV11-2 and TRBJ2-7 gives the whole variable domain EAGVAQSPRYKIIEKRQSVAFWCNPISGHATLYWYQQILGQGPKLLIQFQNNGVVDDSQLPKDRFSAERLKGVDSTLKIQPAKLEDSAVYLCASSLASGDTYEQYFGPGTRLTVT.

The chain combines TRBV28 with TRBJ1-2, with 7 bases that match TRBD1. After removal of 10 bases from V and 3 bases from J, the junction contained 8 bases not matched to a gene. From germline, CDR1 is MDHEN and CDR2 SYDVKM. CDR3 length: 13 amino acids. Here the CDR3 DNA reads TGTGCCACAGAGGTCGGACAGGACTATGGCTACACCTTC. It translates to CATEVGQDYGYTF.

The CDR3 loop is CASSSGVNNQPQHF. In DNA form, the CDR3 reads TGTGCCAGCAGCTCAGGGGTAAACAATCAGCCCCAGCATTTT. V is TRBV5-6 and J is TRBJ1-5, with a possible D match to TRBD1 (6 bases). This CDR3 comprises 14 residues. V lost 3 bases and J lost 3, with 10 bases in between. Per germline, CDR1 SGHDT and CDR2 YYEEEE.

The rearrangement uses TRBV6-1 and TRBJ1-2, with D possibly matching TRBD1 (5 bases). Germline CDR1 is MNHNS and CDR2 is SASEGT. The CDR3 is made up of 13 amino acids. V dropped 7 bases and J dropped 3 bases, with 12 bases sitting between them. The CDR3 spells CASNEGGDYGYTF. CDR3 nucleotide sequence: TGTGCCAGCAATGAGGGAGGGGACTATGGCTACACCTTC.

The chain is built from TRBV30 and TRBJ1-6; 10 bases are shared with TRBD1. Trimming at V came to 3 bases and at J to 9 bases, leaving 5 bases not matched to a gene. The CDR3 contains 14 residues. Germline V CDR1 and CDR2: GTSNPN, SVGIG (reference sequence). In DNA form, the CDR3 reads TGTGCCTGGAGGACAGGGGGCGAGAGTTCACCCCTCCACTTT. This gives the protein CAWRTGGESSPLHF.

V usage is TRBV5-8 and J usage is TRBJ2-1; 8 nucleotides match TRBD2. Germline V gene sequence: CDR1 SGHTS, CDR2 YDEGEE. The CDR3 is made up of 17 amino acids. With V trimmed by 4 bases and J by 7 bases, 16 bases remained unmatched. In DNA form, the CDR3 reads TGTGCCAGCAGCAGGGCCCATCTAGCGGGCCTTGAGAATGAGCAGTTCTTC. Translating it yields CASSRAHLAGLENEQFF.

This chain links TRBV18 with TRBJ1-4; maybe TRBD1 (5 bases). The CDR3 length is 13 residues. V shed 4 bases and J shed 7 bases, with 10 bases lying between them. Germline lookup yields CDR1 KGHSH and CDR2 LQKENI. CDR3 protein: CASSQGKGEKLFF. CDR3 sequence (DNA): TGTGCCAGCTCACAGGGGAAGGGTGAAAAACTGTTTTTT. Filled out from reference TRBV18 and TRBJ1-4, the complete variable domain reads NAGVMQNPRHLVRRRGQEARLRCSPMKGHSHVYWYRQLPEEGLKFMVYLQKENIIDESGMPKERFSAEFPKEGPSILRIQQVVRGDSAAYFCASSQGKGEKLFFGSGTQLSVL.

The CDR3 loop reads CASGGWGPRETQYF. CDR3 sequence (DNA): TGTGCCAGCGGCGGATGGGGCCCGCGGGAGACCCAGTACTTC. V gene TRBV11-1 combines with J gene TRBJ2-5; tentative D call: TRBD1 (5 bases). The CDR3 loop spans 14 amino acids. The germline V and J ends were trimmed by 8 bases and 5 bases, with 18 bases remaining between them. Germline lookup yields CDR1 SGHAT and CDR2 FQDESV (reference sequence).

This chain uses TRBV7-3 with TRBJ2-1; tentative D call: TRBD2 (5 bases). The V end was cut by 5 bases, the J end by 6 bases, with 14 bases between. Germline loops: CDR1 SGHTA, CDR2 FQGTGA. The CDR3 extends over 14 amino acids. The CDR3 DNA reads TGTGCCAGCAGCCCCGAGTGGGAGAGCAATGAGCAGTTCTTC. Residues: CASSPEWESNEQFF.

This chain links TRBV9 with TRBJ2-7; D may be TRBD2 (5 bases). Germline V gene lookup returns CDR1 SGDLS and CDR2 YYNGEE. This CDR3 is 13 amino acids long. Trimming pared 3 bases from V and 3 bases from J, leaving 10 bases between. The CDR3 sequence is CASSGGPDYEQYF. The CDR3 coding sequence is TGTGCCAGCAGCGGAGGGCCCGACTACGAGCAGTACTTC.

The V gene is TRBV5-5, the J gene TRBJ2-7; a possible D gene is TRBD2 (6 bases). The CDR3 sequence is 15 residues long. Trimming cost V 4 bases and J 2 bases, with 16 bases left between them. Germline CDR1 and CDR2: SGHKS and YYEKEE (reference sequence). CDR3 amino acids: CASSDPGLRPYEQYF. DNA of the CDR3: TGTGCCAGCAGCGATCCGGGACTCCGCCCCTACGAGCAGTACTTC.